This TCR beta chain is from a study of T cell responses to AZD1222 COVID-19 vaccine. Whole-study findings and limits: Among the donors, most were white British and more were female, and clonal diversity was possibly underestimated.

Produced via immunoSEQ multiplex PCR; TCRdb's table is partial and in-frame only. The sample holds tens of thousands of clones, approximately 92% seen once. Germline V gene data show CDR1 as LGHNA and CDR2 as YNFKEQ. The J segment lost 5 bases and the V segment lost 0 bases, leaving 9 bases of the junction unmatched. The CDR3 loop spans 18 amino acids. As concerns this clone: The antigen remains undetermined.

V and J are TRBV4-2 and TRBJ2-2, with 10 bases fitting TRBD2. Sample: peripheral blood, taken 28 days after the second AZD1222 dose. This clonotype originated in an adult who received the AZD1222 COVID-19 vaccine. This chain's CDR3 is CASSQDQAGGPKTGELFF. The CDR3 nucleotides are TGTGCCAGCAGCCAAGATCAAGCGGGAGGGCCAAAGACCGGGGAGCTGTTTTTT.